This is a list of T cell receptor beta chains from one sample in a study of blood T cell repertoires in COVID-19. Libraries were prepared by immunoSEQ multiplex PCR; TCRdb keeps only in-frame clonotypes and omits some of them. The sample contains about 64,000 clones, approximately 78% of which appear only once. The sequenced sample consisted of peripheral blood. Source of these receptors: a human donor in a cohort sampled during active COVID-19. CDR3s include the opening cysteine and the closing phenylalanine or tryptophan. D genes are given only for firm matches. Not all rows give a size; the values are once, few, many and, for expanded clones, a class.

v_gene	abundance	d_gene	len	j_gene	CDR3aa	CDR3nt
TRBV7-2	-	-	11	TRBJ2-3	CASRYTDTQYF	TGTGCCAGCAGGTACACAGATACGCAGTATTTT
TRBV5-5	-	-	15	TRBJ1-5	CASSPHGRVHQPQHF	TGTGCCAGCAGCCCCCACGGGAGGGTCCATCAGCCCCAGCATTTT
TRBV7-9	-	TRBD2	15	TRBJ2-5	CASSLGAGVQETQYF	TGTGCCAGCAGCTTAGGGGCGGGGGTCCAAGAGACCCAGTACTTC
TRBV9	-	-	13	TRBJ1-1	CASSPRPNTEAFF	TGTGCCAGCAGCCCTAGACCAAACACTGAAGCTTTCTTT
TRBV6-4	-	-	13	TRBJ1-2	CASTLGGGPGYTF	TGTGCCAGCACCCTTGGGGGGGGTCCTGGCTACACCTTC
TRBV5-1	-	-	12	TRBJ2-3	CASSSRGDTQYF	TGCGCCAGCAGCTCTAGAGGAGATACGCAGTATTTT
TRBV10-1	-	TRBD1	16	TRBJ2-5	CASSEGDRGLGETQYF	TGCGCCAGCAGTGAGGGGGACAGAGGGTTAGGCGAGACCCAGTACTTC
TRBV2	-	-	15	TRBJ2-3	CASRGDIYLTDTQYF	TGTGCCAGCAGAGGTGACATTTACCTCACAGATACGCAGTATTTT
TRBV6-2/TRBV6-3	-	TRBD2	16	TRBJ2-5	CASSLTSGGTQETQYF	TGTGCCAGCAGCCTCACTAGCGGGGGGACTCAAGAGACCCAGTACTTC
TRBV2	-	TRBD1	12	TRBJ1-2	CASSDRGVGYTF	TGTGCCAGCAGCGACAGGGGGGTGGGCTACACCTTC
TRBV7-9	-	-	14	TRBJ2-1	CASSFSDNPFGQFF	TGTGCCAGCAGCTTTTCGGACAATCCTTTTGGGCAGTTCTTC
TRBV5-1	-	-	15	TRBJ2-2	CASSLVEQSTGELFF	TGCGCCAGCAGCTTGGTCGAACAGAGCACCGGGGAGCTGTTTTTT
TRBV19	-	-	15	TRBJ1-3	CASTPFAGSGNTIYF	TGTGCCAGTACGCCCTTCGCGGGCTCTGGAAACACCATATATTTT
TRBV4-2	few	-	15	TRBJ1-2	CASSQASTADYGYTF	TGTGCCAGCAGCCAAGCGTCTACAGCCGACTATGGCTACACCTTC
TRBV10-2	-	-	16	TRBJ2-3	CASKGRQGLGTDTQYF	TGCGCCAGCAAGGGCCGGCAGGGGCTCGGGACAGATACGCAGTATTTT
TRBV7-6	-	-	14	TRBJ2-1	CASSLGRHYNEQFF	TGTGCCAGCAGCTTAGGGAGGCACTACAATGAGCAGTTCTTC
TRBV5-1	-	-	13	TRBJ2-1	CASSSLVRFEQFF	TGCGCCAGCAGCAGCCTGGTCCGTTTCGAGCAGTTCTTC
TRBV6-5	-	TRBD1	13	TRBJ1-1	CATNRGLSTEAFF	TGTGCCACAAACAGGGGGCTGAGCACTGAAGCTTTCTTT
TRBV18	-	TRBD1	15	TRBJ2-3	CASSRRDRGEDTQYF	TGTGCCAGCTCACGACGGGACAGGGGAGAAGATACGCAGTATTTT
TRBV29-1	-	TRBD1	13	TRBJ1-5	CSVKGQGLQPQHF	TGCAGCGTTAAAGGACAGGGCCTTCAGCCCCAGCATTTT
TRBV5-5	-	-	14	TRBJ1-4	CASSRQSRNEKLFF	TGTGCCAGCAGCCGACAGTCCCGTAATGAAAAACTGTTTTTT
TRBV6-1	-	TRBD1	15	TRBJ2-1	CASSEAAGQGIGQFF	TGTGCCAGCAGTGAAGCCGCGGGACAGGGAATAGGGCAGTTCTTC
TRBV3-1/TRBV3-2	-	TRBD2	14	TRBJ2-7	CASSLGTTGREQYF	TGTGCCAGCAGCCTCGGGACCACCGGGAGGGAGCAGTACTTC
TRBV7-2	-	TRBD1	16	TRBJ1-2	CASSSVLRQGGDGYTF	TGTGCCAGCAGCTCAGTCCTTAGGCAGGGGGGTGATGGCTACACCTTC
TRBV28	few	TRBD1	17	TRBJ2-3	CASSFFPEGTEKDTQYF	TGTGCCAGCAGTTTCTTTCCCGAGGGGACAGAAAAAGATACGCAGTATTTT
TRBV7-8	once	TRBD1	14	TRBJ2-3	CASSWDRSTDTQYF	TGTGCCAGCAGCTGGGACAGAAGCACAGATACGCAGTATTTT
TRBV6-5	-	TRBD1	14	TRBJ1-3	CASRDRGRRNTIYF	TGTGCCAGCAGGGACAGGGGGCGAAGAAACACCATATATTTT
TRBV5-1	-	-	15	TRBJ2-5	CASSLSPGGVETQYF	TGCGCCAGCAGCTTGTCCCCTGGCGGGGTAGAGACCCAGTACTTC
TRBV5-6	once	-	15	TRBJ2-2	CASSLISSDTGELFF	TGTGCCAGCAGCTTGATCTCGTCGGACACCGGGGAGCTGTTTTTT
TRBV7-9	few	-	16	TRBJ1-3	CASTWMTQRSGNTIYF	TGTGCCAGCACTTGGATGACCCAGCGCTCTGGAAACACCATATATTTT
TRBV10-1	-	-	16	TRBJ1-1	CASSEFYREPRVEAFF	TGCGCCAGCAGTGAATTTTACAGGGAACCTCGGGTTGAAGCTTTCTTT